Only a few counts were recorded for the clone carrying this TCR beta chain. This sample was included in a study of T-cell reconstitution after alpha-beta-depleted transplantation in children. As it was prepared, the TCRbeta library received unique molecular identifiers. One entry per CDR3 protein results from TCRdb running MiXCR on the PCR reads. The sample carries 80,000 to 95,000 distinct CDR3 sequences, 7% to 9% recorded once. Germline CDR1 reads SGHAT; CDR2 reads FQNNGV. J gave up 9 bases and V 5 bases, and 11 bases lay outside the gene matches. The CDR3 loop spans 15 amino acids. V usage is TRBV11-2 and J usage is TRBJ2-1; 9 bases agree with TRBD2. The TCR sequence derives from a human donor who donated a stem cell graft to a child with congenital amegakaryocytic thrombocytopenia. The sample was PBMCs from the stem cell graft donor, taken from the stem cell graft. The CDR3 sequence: CASSPSGGSLGEQFF. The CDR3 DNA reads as TGTGCCAGCAGCCCCAGCGGGGGGTCCCTGGGTGAGCAGTTCTTC.